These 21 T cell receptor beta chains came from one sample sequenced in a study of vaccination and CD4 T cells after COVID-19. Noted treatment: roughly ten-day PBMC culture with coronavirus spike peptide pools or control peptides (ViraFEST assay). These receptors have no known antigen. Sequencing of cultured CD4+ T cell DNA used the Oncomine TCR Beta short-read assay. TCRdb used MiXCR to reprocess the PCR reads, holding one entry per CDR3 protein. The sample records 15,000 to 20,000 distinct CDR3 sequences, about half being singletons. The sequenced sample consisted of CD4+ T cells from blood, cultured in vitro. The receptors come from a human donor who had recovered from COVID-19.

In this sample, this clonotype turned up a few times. The DNA for the CDR3 is TGTGCCAGCAGTTTAGGGTCAGGTTCCTCCTATAATTCACCCCTCCACTTT. Translated, it gives CASSLGSGSSYNSPLHF. V gene TRBV27 combines with J gene TRBJ1-6; D remains unclear. This CDR3 comprises 17 residues. From germline, CDR1 is MNHEY and CDR2 SMNVEV (reference sequence). The V end was cut by 2 bases, the J end by 0 bases, with 11 bases between.

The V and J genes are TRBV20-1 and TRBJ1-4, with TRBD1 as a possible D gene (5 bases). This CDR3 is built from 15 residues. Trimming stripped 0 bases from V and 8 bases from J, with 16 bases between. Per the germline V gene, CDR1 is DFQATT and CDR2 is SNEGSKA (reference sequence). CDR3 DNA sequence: TGCAGTGCTAGAGATCTATACAGGAATGAGGAAAAACTGTTTTTT. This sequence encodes CSARDLYRNEEKLFF.

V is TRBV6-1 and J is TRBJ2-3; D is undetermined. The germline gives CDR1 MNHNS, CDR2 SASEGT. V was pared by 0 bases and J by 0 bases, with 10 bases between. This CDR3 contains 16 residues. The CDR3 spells CASSEALGRSTDTQYF. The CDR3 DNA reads TGTGCCAGCAGTGAAGCTCTTGGCAGAAGCACAGATACGCAGTATTTT.

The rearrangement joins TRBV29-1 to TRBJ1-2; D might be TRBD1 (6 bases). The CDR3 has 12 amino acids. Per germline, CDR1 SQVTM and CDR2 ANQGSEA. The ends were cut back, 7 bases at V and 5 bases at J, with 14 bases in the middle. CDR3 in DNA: TGCAGCGCATCGGACAGCACGTATGGCTACACCTTC. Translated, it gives CSASDSTYGYTF.

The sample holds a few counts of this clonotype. The DNA for the CDR3 is TGTGCCAGCACCCCCGGGACTAGCGGGAGAACACAGCAGTTCTTC. This translates into CASTPGTSGRTQQFF. The V call is TRBV27, the J call TRBJ2-1, with TRBD2 matching over 14 bases. The CDR3 contains 15 residues. J gave up 11 bases and V 7 bases, and 10 bases lay outside the gene matches. Germline V lookup: CDR1 MNHEY, CDR2 SMNVEV (reference sequence).

CDR3 sequence: CASSLGGGLIAGGYNEQFF. Written as DNA, the CDR3 is TGTGCCAGCAGTTTAGGGGGGGGGCTAATAGCGGGAGGATACAATGAGCAGTTCTTC. This chain uses TRBV27 with TRBJ2-1; 10 bases are a match to TRBD2. The junction had 14 bases not matched to a gene; V was cut back by 2 bases and J by 4 bases. Germline CDR1 and CDR2: MNHEY and SMNVEV (reference sequence). This CDR3 comprises 19 residues.

In DNA form, the CDR3 reads TGTGCCAGCAGTGTAGGTGGTCAAGAGACCCAGTACTTC. This encodes CASSVGGQETQYF. The gene calls are TRBV25-1 and TRBJ2-5, with D uncertain. V lost 4 bases to trimming and J lost 2 bases, with 8 bases between them. The CDR3 length is 13 residues. The V gene's germline CDR1 is MGHDK and CDR2 SYGVNS.

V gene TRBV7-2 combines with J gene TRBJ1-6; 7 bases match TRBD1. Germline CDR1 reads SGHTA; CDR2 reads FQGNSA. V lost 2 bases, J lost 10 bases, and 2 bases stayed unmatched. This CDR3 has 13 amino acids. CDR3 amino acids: CASSLQGGSPLHF. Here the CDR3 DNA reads TGTGCCAGCAGCTTACAGGGGGGATCACCCCTCCACTTT.

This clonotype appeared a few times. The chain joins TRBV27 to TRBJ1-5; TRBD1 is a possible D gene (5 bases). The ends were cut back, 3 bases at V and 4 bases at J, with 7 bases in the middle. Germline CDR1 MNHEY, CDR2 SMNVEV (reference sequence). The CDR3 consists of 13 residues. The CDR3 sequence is CASSLGDNQPQHF. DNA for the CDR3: TGTGCCAGCAGTTTGGGGGATAATCAGCCCCAGCATTTT.

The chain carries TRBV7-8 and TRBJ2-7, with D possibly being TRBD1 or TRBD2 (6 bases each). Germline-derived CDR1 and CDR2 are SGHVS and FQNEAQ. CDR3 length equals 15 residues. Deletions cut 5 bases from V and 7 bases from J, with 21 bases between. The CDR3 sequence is CASSPRTMAQGEQYF. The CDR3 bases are TGTGCCAGCAGCCCTAGGACTATGGCCCAGGGGGAGCAGTACTTC. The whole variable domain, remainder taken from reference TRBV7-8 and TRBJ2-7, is GAGVSQSPRYKVAKRGQDVALRCDPISGHVSLFWYQQALGQGPEFLTYFQNEAQLDKSGLPSDRFFAERPEGSVSTLKIQRTQQEDSAVYLCASSPRTMAQGEQYFGPGTRLTVT.

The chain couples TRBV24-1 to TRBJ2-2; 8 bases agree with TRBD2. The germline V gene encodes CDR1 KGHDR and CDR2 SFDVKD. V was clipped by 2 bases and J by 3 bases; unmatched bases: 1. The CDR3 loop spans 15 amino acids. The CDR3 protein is CATSDSGGYTGELFF. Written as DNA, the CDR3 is TGTGCCACCAGTGATTCGGGGGGGTACACCGGGGAGCTGTTTTTT.

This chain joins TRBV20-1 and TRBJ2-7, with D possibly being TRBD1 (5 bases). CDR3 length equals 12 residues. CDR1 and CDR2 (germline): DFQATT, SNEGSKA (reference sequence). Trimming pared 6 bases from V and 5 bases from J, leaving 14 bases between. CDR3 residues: CSATDSFHEQYF. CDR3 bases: TGCAGTGCGACCGACAGTTTTCACGAGCAGTACTTC.

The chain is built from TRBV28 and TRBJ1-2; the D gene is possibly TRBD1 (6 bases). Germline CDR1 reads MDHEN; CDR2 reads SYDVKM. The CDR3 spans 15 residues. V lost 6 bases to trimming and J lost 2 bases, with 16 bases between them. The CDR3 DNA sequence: TGTGCCAGCAGGATCCCTACAGGGCGGAACTATGGCTACACCTTC. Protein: CASRIPTGRNYGYTF.

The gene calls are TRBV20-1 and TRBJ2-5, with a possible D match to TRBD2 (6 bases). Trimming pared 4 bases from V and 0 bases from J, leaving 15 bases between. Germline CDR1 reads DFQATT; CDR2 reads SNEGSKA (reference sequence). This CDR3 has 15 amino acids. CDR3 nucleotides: TGCAGTGCTAAAAAATGGGGGGAACACCAAGAGACCCAGTACTTC. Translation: CSAKKWGEHQETQYF.

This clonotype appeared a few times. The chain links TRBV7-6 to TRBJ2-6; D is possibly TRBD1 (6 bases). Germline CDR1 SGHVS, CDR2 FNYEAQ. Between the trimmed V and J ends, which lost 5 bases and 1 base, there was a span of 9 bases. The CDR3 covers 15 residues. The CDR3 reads CASSDRTSGANVLTF. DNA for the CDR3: TGTGCCAGCAGCGACAGGACTTCTGGGGCCAACGTCCTGACTTTC.

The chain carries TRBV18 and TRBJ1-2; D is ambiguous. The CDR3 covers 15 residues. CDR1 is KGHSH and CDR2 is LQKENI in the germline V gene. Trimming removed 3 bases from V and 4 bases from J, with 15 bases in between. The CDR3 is CASSPQHPFPYGYTF. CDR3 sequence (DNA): TGTGCCAGCTCACCCCAGCACCCGTTCCCCTATGGCTACACCTTC.

The CDR3 loop is CASSWGQGARGEQYF. CDR3 DNA sequence: TGCGCCAGCAGCTGGGGTCAGGGGGCCAGGGGCGAGCAGTACTTC. The chain recombines TRBV5-1 with TRBJ2-7; 8 bases fit TRBD1. The germline CDR1 and CDR2 sequences are SGHRS and YFSETQ. This CDR3 has 15 residues. The V segment lost 3 bases and the J segment 6 bases; nucleotides outside the gene matches: 11.

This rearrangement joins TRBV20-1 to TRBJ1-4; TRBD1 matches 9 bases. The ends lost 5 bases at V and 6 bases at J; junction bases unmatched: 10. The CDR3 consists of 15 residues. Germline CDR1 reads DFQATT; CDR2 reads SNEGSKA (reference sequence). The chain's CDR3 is CSAGIPGQGHEKLFF. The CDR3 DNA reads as TGCAGTGCTGGGATTCCGGGACAGGGTCATGAAAAACTGTTTTTT.

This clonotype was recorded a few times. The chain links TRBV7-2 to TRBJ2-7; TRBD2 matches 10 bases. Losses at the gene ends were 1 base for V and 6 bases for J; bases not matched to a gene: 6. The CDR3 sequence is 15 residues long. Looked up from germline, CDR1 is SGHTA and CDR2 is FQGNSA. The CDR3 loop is CASSLEASGSGEQYF. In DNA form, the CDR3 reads TGTGCCAGCAGCTTAGAGGCTAGCGGGAGCGGCGAGCAGTACTTC.

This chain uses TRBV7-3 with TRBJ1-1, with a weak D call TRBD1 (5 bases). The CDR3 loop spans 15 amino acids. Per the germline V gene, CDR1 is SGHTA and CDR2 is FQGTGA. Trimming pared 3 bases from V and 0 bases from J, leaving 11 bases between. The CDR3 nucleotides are TGTGCCAGCAGCTTGATAGGGGAAATGAACACTGAAGCTTTCTTT. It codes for CASSLIGEMNTEAFF.

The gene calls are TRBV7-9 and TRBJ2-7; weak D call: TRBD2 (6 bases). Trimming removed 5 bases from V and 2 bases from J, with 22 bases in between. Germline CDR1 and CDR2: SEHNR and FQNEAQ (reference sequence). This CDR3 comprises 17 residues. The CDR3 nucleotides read TGTGCCAGCAGCCCCCACCAGAGGGAGGTACGGGCCTACGAGCAGTACTTC. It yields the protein CASSPHQREVRAYEQYF.